These 8 T cell receptor beta chains came from one sample sequenced in a study of beta chain features in type 1 diabetes. Sequencing targeted expressed TCRB transcripts, as all isolated RNA had been reverse transcribed. Some clones are missing from TCRdb's copy, which holds only in-frame ones; the method was immunoSEQ multiplex PCR. The table has 35,000 to 45,000 clones, approximately 60% seen once; the top ten hold 2%. The sequencing sample was made of Tregs from blood. Receptors originate from a woman aged 25 to 39 in good health.

V usage is TRBV4-3 and J usage is TRBJ2-2; 12 nucleotides match TRBD2. The CDR3 has 19 amino acids. V lost 3 bases to trimming and J lost 3 bases; unmatched junction nucleotides: 11. From germline, CDR1 is LGHNA and CDR2 YSLEER. The CDR3 protein is CASSQPWGLAGGYTGELFF. In nucleotides, the CDR3 is TGCGCCAGCAGCCAGCCCTGGGGCCTAGCGGGAGGGTACACCGGGGAGCTGTTTTTT.

The genes are TRBV7-2 and TRBJ1-1; D remains ambiguous. CDR1 and CDR2 from the germline V gene are SGHTA and FQGNSA. V lost 5 bases to trimming and J lost 5 bases, with 12 bases between them. This CDR3 spans 13 amino acids. CDR3 protein: CASSTRARTEAFF. For the CDR3, the DNA is TGTGCCAGCAGCACGAGGGCCCGAACTGAAGCTTTCTTT.

The chain combines TRBV7-9 with TRBJ2-1; 9 bases agree with TRBD2. The CDR3 length is 17 residues. In germline, CDR1 is SEHNR, CDR2 FQNEAQ (reference sequence). Unmatched junction bases numbered 14, after V lost 5 bases and J lost 6 bases. The CDR3 DNA reads TGTGCCAGCAGCATCACCCACCTAGCGGGACGTTCCAATGAGCAGTTCTTC. Protein sequence: CASSITHLAGRSNEQFF.

The genes are TRBV6-5 and TRBJ2-2, with TRBD2 matching 7 bases. This CDR3 contains 15 residues. V dropped 4 bases and J dropped 6; count of bases not matched to a gene: 8. Looked up from germline, CDR1 is MNHEY and CDR2 is SVGAGI. The CDR3 reads CASSWGTTGAGELFF. The CDR3 DNA sequence: TGTGCCAGCAGTTGGGGGACTACGGGCGCCGGGGAGCTGTTTTTT.

This clone was seen only once. The chain employs TRBV6-4 and TRBJ2-1; TRBD2 matches 8 bases. With V trimmed by 2 bases and J by 7 bases, 7 bases remained unmatched. Per the germline V gene, CDR1 is MRHNA and CDR2 is SNTAGT. The length of the CDR3 is 15 residues. The chain's CDR3 is CASSDVSGSINEQFF. CDR3 coding DNA: TGTGCCAGCAGTGACGTGAGCGGGAGTATAAATGAGCAGTTCTTC.

For the CDR3, the DNA is TGTGCCAGCAGCTGGGGGGGACTACTAGCGGGATCCTACAATGAGCAGTTCTTC. This gives the protein CASSWGGLLAGSYNEQFF. The chain carries TRBV7-2 and TRBJ2-1; 10 bases are a match to TRBD2. This CDR3 contains 18 residues. Germline CDR1 is SGHTA and CDR2 is FQGNSA. Trimming cost V 4 bases and J 1 base; bases outside gene matches: 10.

The V and J genes are TRBV25-1 and TRBJ2-5, with TRBD2 matching 9 bases. The J call may be in error: the DNA end matches TRBJ2-7 better. The CDR3 has 16 amino acids. Germline V lookup: CDR1 MGHDK, CDR2 SYGVNS. The CDR3 DNA sequence: TGTGCCAGCACCCCCCAAGTGGCTAGCGGGACCTACGAGCAGTACTTC. It codes for CASTPQVASGTYEQYF.

The chain employs TRBV23-1 and TRBJ2-2; possible D gene TRBD2, 5 bases. TRBV23-1 is labeled an ORF, and its function is uncertain. The CDR3 consists of 19 residues. Trimming removed 0 bases from V and 1 base from J, with 18 bases in between. The CDR3 sequence is CASSQSQNWGAKNTGELFF. CDR3 bases: TGCGCCAGCAGTCAATCGCAGAACTGGGGAGCCAAGAACACCGGGGAGCTGTTTTTT.